A single sample is the source of the 25 T cell receptor beta chains below, sequenced in a study of T cells in Graves' hyperthyroidism and ophthalmopathy. Amplified regions were TCR beta CDR3 sequences from RNA transcripts. First-round RT-PCR with HTBI primers amplified the TCR CDR3 region. MiXCR was run by TCRdb on the multiplex PCR reads, yielding one entry per CDR3 protein. The table has some 360,000 distinct CDR3 sequences, 15% to 20% seen once. Input material: blood. Source of these receptors: a woman aged 40 to 55 with Graves' ophthalmopathy.

This chain links TRBV28 with TRBJ2-1; 7 nucleotides agree with TRBD2. V dropped 6 bases and J dropped 4; count of bases not matched to a gene: 6. Germline CDR1 and CDR2: MDHEN and SYDVKM. CDR3 size: 14 residues. CDR3 nucleotide sequence: TGTGCCAGCAGCTCCCCGGGACTATACAATGAGCAGTTCTTC. Translation: CASSSPGLYNEQFF.

This clonotype was found many times. The chain combines TRBV4-1 with TRBJ2-7, with a tentative D call TRBD1 (5 bases). Germline V CDR1 and CDR2: MGHRA, YSYEKL. Trimming removed 0 bases from V and 2 bases from J, with 14 bases in between. The CDR3 totals 16 residues. The CDR3 bases are TGCGCCAGCAGCCAAGATGGTCCTGGGGCCGCCTACGAGCAGTACTTC. This codes for CASSQDGPGAAYEQYF.

This clonotype was picked up many times. This chain links TRBV7-9 with TRBJ2-4; D unclear. In germline, CDR1 is SEHNR, CDR2 FQNEAQ (reference sequence). This CDR3 region has 12 residues. V dropped 7 bases and J dropped 6 bases, with 10 bases sitting between them. CDR3: CASIGSLNIQYF. The DNA of the CDR3 is TGTGCCAGCATAGGGTCATTAAACATTCAGTACTTC.

V gene TRBV3-1 combines with J gene TRBJ2-5; D is ambiguous. Trimming pared 2 bases from V and 1 base from J, leaving 5 bases between. The CDR3 contains 13 residues. Germline CDR1 LGHDT, CDR2 YNNKEL (reference sequence). The CDR3 nucleotides read TGTGCCAGCAGCCAAAGGGTCCAAGAGACCCAGTACTTC. Its protein is CASSQRVQETQYF.

This clonotype has at least ten counts. The chain has TRBV29-1 and TRBJ2-2; no definite D call. V was shortened by 4 bases and J by 6 bases, with 6 bases between the two germline ends. Germline V gene data show CDR1 as SQVTM and CDR2 as ANQGSEA. The CDR3 totals 11 residues. Written as DNA, the CDR3 is TGCAGCGTTGGGGCGGCCGGGGAGCTGTTTTTT. Protein: CSVGAAGELFF.

This clonotype was picked up many times. Relative to the germline gene, one junction end is altered; a read error may explain this. The J gene is TRBJ1-1, the V gene TRBV30, with 7 bases identical to TRBD1. CDR1 is GTSNPN, CDR2 SVGIG, per germline (reference sequence). The CDR3 has 12 amino acids. In DNA, the CDR3 is TGTGCCTGGAGTAACGCAGGGGGACTACCAACTTTT. Protein: CAWSNAGGLPTF.

A remark on this clonotype: This may be a read error, as it is one base from a much larger clone. Here the CDR3 DNA reads TGTGCCAGCAGCGTGTCATCACAGCGAAACCAAGAGACCCCGTACTTC. It yields the protein CASSVSSQRNQETPYF. The chain recombines TRBV9 with TRBJ2-5; D unresolved. The CDR3 has 16 residues. The germline gives CDR1 SGDLS, CDR2 YYNGEE.

This clonotype was detected ten times or more. This chain connects TRBV9 to TRBJ1-5; D is uncertain. There are 15 residues in the CDR3. CDR1 is SGDLS, CDR2 YYNGEE, per germline. V lost 0 bases to trimming and J lost 6 bases, with 13 bases between them. This CDR3 is CASSVDGSLSQPQHF. DNA of the CDR3: TGTGCCAGCAGCGTAGACGGGTCCCTCAGTCAGCCCCAGCATTTT.

V gene TRBV6-1 combines with J gene TRBJ2-7, with 8 bases aligning to TRBD1. The V and J ends lost 2 bases and 3 bases, in that order; junction bases with no gene match: 12. Germline V CDR1 and CDR2: MNHNS, SASEGT. The CDR3 loop spans 17 amino acids. The CDR3 loop reads CASSENPGGGRFYEQYF. CDR3 sequence (DNA): TGTGCCAGCAGTGAAAACCCAGGGGGCGGTAGGTTCTACGAGCAGTACTTC.

Ten or more counts support this clonotype. This rearrangement joins TRBV15 to TRBJ1-3; D is unresolved. Germline CDR1 is LNHNV and CDR2 is YYDKDF (reference sequence). This CDR3 has 14 residues. Trimming took off 4 bases at V and 0 bases at J, with 7 bases between the two ends. The CDR3 nucleotides read TGTGCCACCAGCACGGGGAGCTCTGGAAACACCATATATTTT. This translates into CATSTGSSGNTIYF.

This clonotype has ten or more counts. The gene calls are TRBV6-1 and TRBJ1-1; 8 bases align to TRBD1. Germline-derived CDR1 and CDR2 are MNHNS and SASEGT. The V gene end was trimmed by 0 bases and the J gene end by 5 bases; junction bases not matched to a gene: 5. The CDR3 runs 15 residues. CDR3 sequence reads: CASSEALRGRTEAFF. CDR3 DNA sequence: TGTGCCAGCAGTGAAGCTCTCAGGGGGCGGACTGAAGCTTTCTTT.

This clonotype occurred a few times. This rearrangement joins TRBV11-2 to TRBJ1-1, with D perhaps matching TRBD1 (5 bases). The germline CDR1 and CDR2 sequences are SGHAT and FQNNGV. Trimming shortened V by 0 bases and J by 5 bases, and 13 bases separated the two germline ends. The CDR3 has 15 amino acids. Written as DNA, the CDR3 is TGTGCCAGCAGCTTAGATTGGGGCCTTCCGACTGAAGCTTTCTTT. Residues: CASSLDWGLPTEAFF.

A note on this clonotype: This may come from a read error, since a much larger clone is one base off. The V and J genes are TRBV7-9 and TRBJ2-2; D gene ambiguous. The CDR3 is 15 residues long. Per the germline V gene, CDR1 is SEHNR and CDR2 is FQNEAQ (reference sequence). Deletions cut 4 bases from V and 2 bases from J, with 11 bases between. CDR3 sequence: CASSSLRLNTGELFF. In DNA, the CDR3 is TGTGCCAGCAGCTCATTGCGGCTTAACACCGGGGAGCTGTTTTTT.

Regarding this clonotype: A clone one base away is much larger, so this may be a read error. The chain employs TRBV7-8 and TRBJ1-3, with TRBD1 as a possible D gene (5 bases). The CDR3 sequence is 16 residues long. Germline CDR1 reads SGHVS; CDR2 reads FQNEAQ. The CDR3 is CASSSQPGTGGNTTYF. For the CDR3, the DNA is TGTGCCAGCAGCTCGCAACCCGGGACCGGCGGAAACACCACATATTTT.

The chain couples TRBV20-1 to TRBJ1-1; possibly TRBD1 for D (5 bases). The ends were cut back, 0 bases at V and 1 base at J, with 21 bases in the middle. CDR3 length: 18 amino acids. The germline V gene encodes CDR1 DFQATT and CDR2 SNEGSKA (reference sequence). The CDR3 protein is CSARDFLARATKNTEAFF. Here the CDR3 DNA reads TGCAGTGCTAGAGATTTCCTCGCCAGGGCGACGAAGAACACTGAAGCTTTCTTT.

V usage is TRBV24-1 and J usage is TRBJ2-2; 14 bases agree with TRBD2. The CDR3 runs to 19 residues. Germline loops: CDR1 KGHDR, CDR2 SFDVKD. The trim removed 4 bases at V and 7 bases at J, leaving 13 bases unmatched. The CDR3 is CATSDQPPGLAGVIGELFF. CDR3 nucleotides: TGTGCCACCAGTGACCAACCCCCGGGACTAGCGGGAGTTATCGGGGAGCTGTTTTTT.

About this clonotype: A much larger clone is a single base away; this may be a read error. The conserved final phenylalanine or tryptophan is absent from the CDR3, which likely points to a read error. The chain joins TRBV20-1 to TRBJ2-7, with 10 bases identical to TRBD1. Germline V gives CDR1 DFQATT, CDR2 SNEGSKA (reference sequence). This CDR3 has 15 residues. Germline trimming cut 6 bases from V and 4 bases from J; bases unmatched to any gene: 12. CDR3 residues: CSATRPGQGLYEQYL. The CDR3 coding sequence is TGCAGTGCGACGAGACCGGGACAGGGGTTATACGAGCAGTACCTC.

DNA for the CDR3: TGTGCCAGCAGTTTTTCCCGTGGAAGCACTGAAGCTTTCTTT. Translation gives CASSFSRGSTEAFF. V usage is TRBV28 and J usage is TRBJ1-1; unclear D gene. Germline CDR1 MDHEN, CDR2 SYDVKM. Trimming removed 3 bases at V and 4 bases at J, with 12 bases between. The CDR3 spans 14 residues.

This rearrangement joins TRBV12-3 or TRBV12-4 to TRBJ1-5; D unclear. V lost 6 bases to trimming and J lost 6 bases, with 18 bases between them. This CDR3 contains 15 residues. CDR3 sequence (DNA): TGTGCCAGCAGCTCCGATCCGGCGGTCAGTCAGCCCCAGCATTTT. This codes for CASSSDPAVSQPQHF.

There are many counts of this clonotype. V is TRBV11-1 and J is TRBJ2-7; D perhaps matches TRBD2 (5 bases). This CDR3 comprises 16 residues. Germline CDR1 and CDR2: SGHAT and FQDESV (reference sequence). The V end lost 4 bases, the J end lost 2 bases, and 18 bases lay between the germline ends. The CDR3 DNA follows: TGTGCCAGCAGCTCCCCTCGGGCTAGCTCAACCTACGAGCAGTACTTC. Translation gives CASSSPRASSTYEQYF.

This clonotype has a count of ten or more. The junction departs from the called germline gene at one end, perhaps through a read error. CDR3 residues: CASSLATGGSYEQYF. As DNA, the CDR3 is TGTGCCAGCAGCCTAGCGACAGGGGGTAGTTACGAGCAGTACTTC. The chain joins TRBV7-9 to TRBJ2-7; 9 bases match TRBD1. Germline V gene data show CDR1 as SEHNR and CDR2 as FQNEAQ (reference sequence). The CDR3 is 15 residues long.

DNA of the CDR3: TGTGCCAGCAGCCCCCGGACCCTTGGTTATGGCTACACCTTC. This encodes CASSPRTLGYGYTF. V is TRBV9 and J is TRBJ1-2; no clear D gene. Germline values: CDR1 SGDLS, CDR2 YYNGEE. CDR3 length equals 14 residues. The germline V and J ends were trimmed by 4 bases and 5 bases, with 15 bases remaining between them.

This clonotype was recorded at least ten times. J is TRBJ1-1 and V is TRBV4-1; a possible D gene is TRBD1 (6 bases). CDR1 and CDR2 from the germline V gene are MGHRA and YSYEKL. Trimming cost V 0 bases and J 4 bases, with 18 bases left between them. CDR3 size: 17 residues. CDR3 nucleotide sequence: TGCGCCAGCAGCCAAGATGCCAGGGGTATCGAAATCACTGAAGCTTTCTTT. It codes for CASSQDARGIEITEAFF.

This clonotype was seen repeatedly, ten times or more. The chain recombines TRBV30 with TRBJ2-2, with a tentative D call TRBD1 (5 bases). This CDR3 is built from 14 residues. Germline CDR1 and CDR2: GTSNPN and SVGIG (reference sequence). V was clipped by 2 bases and J by 1 base, with 8 bases between them. CDR3 loop: CAWSRQGNTGELFF. The CDR3 nucleotides read TGTGCCTGGAGTAGGCAGGGGAACACCGGGGAGCTGTTTTTT.

In this sample, this clonotype turned up many times. The V gene is TRBV3-1, the J gene TRBJ2-7; TRBD2 agrees at 10 bases. V shed 3 bases, J shed 4 bases, and the junction held 6 bases outside the gene matches. The CDR3 spans 15 residues. Germline assignment: CDR1 LGHDT and CDR2 YNNKEL (reference sequence). CDR3 bases: TGTGCCAGCAGCCAGCCGGGACTAGCGCTATACGAGCAGTACTTC. Translated: CASSQPGLALYEQYF.